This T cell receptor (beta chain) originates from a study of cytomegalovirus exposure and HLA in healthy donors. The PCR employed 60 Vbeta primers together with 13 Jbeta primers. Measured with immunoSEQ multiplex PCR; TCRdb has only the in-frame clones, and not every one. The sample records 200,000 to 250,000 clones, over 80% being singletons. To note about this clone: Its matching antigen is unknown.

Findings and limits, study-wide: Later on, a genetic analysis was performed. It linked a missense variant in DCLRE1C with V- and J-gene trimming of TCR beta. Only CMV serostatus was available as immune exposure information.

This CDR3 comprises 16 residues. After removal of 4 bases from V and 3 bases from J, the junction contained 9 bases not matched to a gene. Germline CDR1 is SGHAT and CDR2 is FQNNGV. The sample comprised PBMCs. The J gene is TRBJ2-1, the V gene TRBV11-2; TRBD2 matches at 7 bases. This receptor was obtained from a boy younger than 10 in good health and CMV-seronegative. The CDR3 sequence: CASSYPGTGGYNEQFF. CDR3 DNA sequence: TGTGCCAGCAGCTACCCCGGGACGGGAGGCTACAATGAGCAGTTCTTC.